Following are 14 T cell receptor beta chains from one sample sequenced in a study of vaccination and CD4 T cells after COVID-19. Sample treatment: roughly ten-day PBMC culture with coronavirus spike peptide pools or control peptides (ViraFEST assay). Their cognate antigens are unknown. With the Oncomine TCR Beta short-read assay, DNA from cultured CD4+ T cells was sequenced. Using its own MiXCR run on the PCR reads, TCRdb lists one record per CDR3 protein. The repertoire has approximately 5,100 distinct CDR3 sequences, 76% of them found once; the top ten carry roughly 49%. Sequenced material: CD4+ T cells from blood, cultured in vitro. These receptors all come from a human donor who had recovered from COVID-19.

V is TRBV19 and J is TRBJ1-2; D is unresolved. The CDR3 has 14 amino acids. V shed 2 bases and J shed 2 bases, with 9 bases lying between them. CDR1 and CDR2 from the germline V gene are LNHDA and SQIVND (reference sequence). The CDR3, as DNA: TGTGCCAGTAGTATACGGGCTGAGAACTATGGCTACACCTTC. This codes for CASSIRAENYGYTF.

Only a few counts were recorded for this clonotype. The chain's CDR3 is CASSSGRDTQYF. CDR3 DNA: TGTGCCAGCAGCTCCGGTAGAGATACGCAGTATTTT. The chain combines TRBV7-8 with TRBJ2-3; D not resolved. The CDR3 length is 12 residues. The V end was cut by 4 bases, the J end by 5 bases, with 7 bases between. CDR1 is SGHVS and CDR2 is FQNEAQ in the germline V gene.

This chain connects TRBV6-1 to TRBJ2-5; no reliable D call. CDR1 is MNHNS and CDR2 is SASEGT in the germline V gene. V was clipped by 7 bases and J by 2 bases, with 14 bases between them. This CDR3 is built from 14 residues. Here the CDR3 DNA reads TGTGCCAGCACAAGGTCACAGTCTCAAGAGACCCAGTACTTC. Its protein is CASTRSQSQETQYF.

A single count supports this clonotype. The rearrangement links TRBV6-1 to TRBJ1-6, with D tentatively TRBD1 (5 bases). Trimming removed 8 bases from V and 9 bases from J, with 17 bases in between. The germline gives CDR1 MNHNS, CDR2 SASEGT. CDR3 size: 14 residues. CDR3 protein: CASAGLSPGSPLHF. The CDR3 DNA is TGTGCCAGCGCAGGGCTTTCGCCTGGTTCACCCCTCCACTTT.

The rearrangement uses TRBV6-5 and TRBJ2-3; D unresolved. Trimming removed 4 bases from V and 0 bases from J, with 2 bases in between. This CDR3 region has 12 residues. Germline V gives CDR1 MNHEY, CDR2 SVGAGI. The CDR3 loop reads CASSSSTDTQYF. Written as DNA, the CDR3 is TGTGCCAGCAGTTCTAGCACAGATACGCAGTATTTT.

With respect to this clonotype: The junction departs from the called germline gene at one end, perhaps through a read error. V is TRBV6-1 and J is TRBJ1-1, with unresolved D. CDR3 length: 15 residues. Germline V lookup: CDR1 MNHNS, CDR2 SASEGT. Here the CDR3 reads CATSLAQASNTEAFF. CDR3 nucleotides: TGTGCCACCAGTCTAGCTCAGGCGTCGAACACTGAAGCTTTCTTT.

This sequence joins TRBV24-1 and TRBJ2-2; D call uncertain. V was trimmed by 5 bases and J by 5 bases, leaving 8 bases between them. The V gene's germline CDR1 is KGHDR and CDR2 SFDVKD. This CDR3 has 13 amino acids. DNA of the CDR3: TGTGCCACCAGTGTAGACGGTACCGGGGAGCTGTTTTTT. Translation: CATSVDGTGELFF.

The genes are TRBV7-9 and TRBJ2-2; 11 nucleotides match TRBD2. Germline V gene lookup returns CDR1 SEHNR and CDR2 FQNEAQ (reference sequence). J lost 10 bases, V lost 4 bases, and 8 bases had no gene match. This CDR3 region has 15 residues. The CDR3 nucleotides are TGTGCCAGCAGCTCAAAGACTAGCGGGGTGGAGGAGCTGTTTTTT. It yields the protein CASSSKTSGVEELFF.

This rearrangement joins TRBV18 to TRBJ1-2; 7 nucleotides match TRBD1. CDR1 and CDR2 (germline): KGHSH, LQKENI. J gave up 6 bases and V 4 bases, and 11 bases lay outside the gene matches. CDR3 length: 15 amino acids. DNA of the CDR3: TGTGCCAGCTCACAAACTCCGGGACAGCCTGATGGCTACACCTTC. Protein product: CASSQTPGQPDGYTF. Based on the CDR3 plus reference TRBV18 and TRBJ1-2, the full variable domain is NAGVMQNPRHLVRRRGQEARLRCSPMKGHSHVYWYRQLPEEGLKFMVYLQKENIIDESGMPKERFSAEFPKEGPSILRIQQVVRGDSAAYFCASSQTPGQPDGYTFGSGTRLTVV.

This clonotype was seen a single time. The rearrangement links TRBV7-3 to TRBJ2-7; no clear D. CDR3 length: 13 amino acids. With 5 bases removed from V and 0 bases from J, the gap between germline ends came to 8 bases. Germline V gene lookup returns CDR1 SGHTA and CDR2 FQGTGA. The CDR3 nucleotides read TGTGCCAGCAGCCCCCGCGGCTCCTACGAGCAGTACTTC. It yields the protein CASSPRGSYEQYF. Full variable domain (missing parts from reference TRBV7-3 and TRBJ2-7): GAGVSQTPSNKVTEKGKYVELRCDPISGHTALYWYRQSLGQGPEFLIYFQGTGAADDSGLPNDRFFAVRPEGSVSTLKIQRTERGDSAVYLCASSPRGSYEQYFGPGTRLTVT.

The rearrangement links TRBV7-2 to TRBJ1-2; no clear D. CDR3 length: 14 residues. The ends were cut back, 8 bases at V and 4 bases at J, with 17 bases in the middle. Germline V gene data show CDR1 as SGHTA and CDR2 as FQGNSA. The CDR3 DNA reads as TGTGCCAGCGTCCCCCAATGGGGAAGCTATGGCTACACCTTC. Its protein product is CASVPQWGSYGYTF.

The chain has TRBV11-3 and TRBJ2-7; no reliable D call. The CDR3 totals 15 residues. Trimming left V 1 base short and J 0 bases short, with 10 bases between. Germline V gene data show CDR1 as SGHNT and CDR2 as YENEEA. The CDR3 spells CASSLGAASSYEQYF. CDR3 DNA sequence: TGTGCCAGCAGCTTAGGGGCAGCTTCCTCCTACGAGCAGTACTTC. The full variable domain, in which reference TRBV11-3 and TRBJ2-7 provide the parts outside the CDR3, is EAGVVQSPRYKIIEKKQPVAFWCNPISGHNTLYWYLQNLGQGPELLIRYENEEAVDDSQLPKDRFSAERLKGVDSTLKIQPAELGDSAVYLCASSLGAASSYEQYFGPGTRLTVT.

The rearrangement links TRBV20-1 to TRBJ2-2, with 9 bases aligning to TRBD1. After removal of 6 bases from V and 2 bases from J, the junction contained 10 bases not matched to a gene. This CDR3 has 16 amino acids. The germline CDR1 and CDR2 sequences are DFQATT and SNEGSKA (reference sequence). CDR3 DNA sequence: TGCAGTGCGCGGACAGGGGTTAGCGAAAACACCGGGGAGCTGTTTTTT. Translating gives CSARTGVSENTGELFF.

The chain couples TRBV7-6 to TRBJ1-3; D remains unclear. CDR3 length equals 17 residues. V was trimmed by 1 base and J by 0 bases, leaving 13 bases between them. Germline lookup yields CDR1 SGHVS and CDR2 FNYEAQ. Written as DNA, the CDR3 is TGTGCCAGCAGCTTAGGGGCTTGGGATGGCTCTGGAAACACCATATATTTT. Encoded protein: CASSLGAWDGSGNTIYF.